This T cell receptor (beta chain) appears in the sequencing data of a study of beta chain features in type 1 diabetes. Whole-study context: Cells sorted and examined across all samples totaled approximately 110 million.

Study results and limitations: There was no resolution here of whether HLA type influences TCRB rearrangement.

The authors sorted CD4+ naive, central memory, regulatory and stem cell-like memory cells via CD45RO/CCR7/CD25/CD127/CD95/CD27. For this clone: Its antigen remains unidentified.

The investigators reverse transcribed all of the isolated RNA, so they sequenced expressed TCRB transcripts. Some clones are missing from TCRdb's copy, which holds only in-frame ones; the method was immunoSEQ multiplex PCR. The sample lists about 360,000 clones, roughly 12% occurring once. The sample taken for sequencing was naive CD4+ T cells from blood. The TCR originated in a man aged 18 to 30 in good health.

In DNA form, the CDR3 reads TGTGCCAGCACGGCGAACACCGGGGAGCTGTTTTTT. Translating it yields CASTANTGELFF. This rearrangement joins TRBV28 to TRBJ2-2; no reliable D call. The V and J ends lost 7 bases and 0 bases respectively, with 3 bases between them. The CDR3 has 12 amino acids. Germline values: CDR1 MDHEN, CDR2 SYDVKM.